The 2 T cell receptor beta chains reported below all come from one sample, sequenced in a study of cytotoxic CD8 clonotypes in ibrutinib-treated CLL. Libraries were prepared by immunoSEQ multiplex PCR; TCRdb keeps only in-frame clonotypes and omits some of them. Of 190,000 or so clones in the sample, approximately 68% were seen once. The sequences come from PBMCs, collected after 24 months of ibrutinib treatment. These TCRs come from a human donor with chronic lymphocytic leukemia.

The genes are TRBV7-9 and TRBJ1-1; TRBD1 matches at 7 bases. This CDR3 is built from 17 residues. CDR1 SEHNR and CDR2 FQNEAQ come from the germline V gene (reference sequence). V trimming: 3 bases; J trimming: 6 bases; junction bases outside the gene matches: 16. CDR3 bases: TGTGCCAGCAGCTTTAGCCAAATCCGGGACAGAGTATCTGAAGCTTTCTTT. This translates into CASSFSQIRDRVSEAFF.

V is TRBV19 and J is TRBJ2-7, with D tentatively TRBD2 (6 bases). The CDR3 loop spans 12 amino acids. The V end lost 5 bases, the J end lost 5 bases, and 10 bases lay between the germline ends. The V gene's germline CDR1 is LNHDA and CDR2 SQIVND (reference sequence). The CDR3 region is CASSGGTDEQYF. The CDR3 DNA is TGTGCCAGTAGTGGGGGGACCGACGAGCAGTACTTC.